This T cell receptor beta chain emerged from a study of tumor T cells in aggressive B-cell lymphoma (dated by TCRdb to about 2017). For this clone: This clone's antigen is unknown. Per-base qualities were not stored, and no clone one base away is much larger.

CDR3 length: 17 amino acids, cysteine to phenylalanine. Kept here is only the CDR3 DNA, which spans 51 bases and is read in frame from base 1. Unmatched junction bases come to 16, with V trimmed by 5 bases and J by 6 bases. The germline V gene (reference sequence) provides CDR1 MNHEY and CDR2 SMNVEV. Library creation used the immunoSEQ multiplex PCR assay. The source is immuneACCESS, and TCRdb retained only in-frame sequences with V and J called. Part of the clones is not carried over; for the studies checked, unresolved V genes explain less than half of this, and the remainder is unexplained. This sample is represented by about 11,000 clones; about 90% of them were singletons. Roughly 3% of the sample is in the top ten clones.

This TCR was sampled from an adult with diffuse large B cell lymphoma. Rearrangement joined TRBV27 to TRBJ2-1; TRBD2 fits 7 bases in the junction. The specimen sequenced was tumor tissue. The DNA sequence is TGTGCCAGCAGTCACTCTCCAGGAAGCGGGATCTTCAATGAGCAGTTCTTC. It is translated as CASSHSPGSGIFNEQFF.